This T cell receptor (beta chain) was sequenced for a study of T-cell memory formation after mild COVID-19. Germline-derived CDR1 and CDR2 are MNHEY and SVGEGT. The length of the CDR3 is 15 residues. The germline V and J ends were trimmed by 2 bases and 4 bases, with 12 bases remaining between them. This clonotype was seen only a few times. Antigen unknown. TCRdb reprocessed the 5' RACE reads via MiXCR and lists one record per CDR3 protein. The table has hundreds of thousands of distinct CDR3 sequences, roughly 22% seen once. Findings of the study overall: Clones that shrank (day 15 to 85) were balanced CD4/CD8, whereas later expanders leaned CD4+.

The TCR was taken from an adult woman who had mild COVID-19 (a few samples of this study predate the infection). Cell type and time point are not known. This rearrangement joins TRBV6-2 or TRBV6-3 to TRBJ2-1; possibly TRBD2 for D (6 bases). The sample taken for sequencing was PBMCs or a T cell subset sorted from them (not recorded which). The CDR3 spells CASSYKGGEYNEQFF. CDR3 nucleotide sequence: TGTGCCAGCAGTTACAAGGGAGGAGAGTACAATGAGCAGTTCTTC.